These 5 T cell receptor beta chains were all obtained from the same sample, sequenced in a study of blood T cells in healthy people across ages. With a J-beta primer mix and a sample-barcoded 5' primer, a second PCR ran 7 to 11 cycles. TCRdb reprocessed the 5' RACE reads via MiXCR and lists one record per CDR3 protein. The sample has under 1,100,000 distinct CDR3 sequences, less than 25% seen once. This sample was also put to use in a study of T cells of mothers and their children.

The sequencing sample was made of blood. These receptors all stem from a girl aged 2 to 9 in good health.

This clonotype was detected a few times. The CDR3 region has the DNA TGTGCCAGCAACCTATTCCGGGACAAGAACAATGAGCAGTTCTTC. It encodes CASNLFRDKNNEQFF. This rearrangement joins TRBV27 to TRBJ2-5; possible D gene TRBD1, 6 bases. The J call may be faulty, since TRBJ2-1 better matches the DNA end. Germline CDR1 and CDR2: MNHEY and SMNVEV (reference sequence). This CDR3 spans 15 amino acids.

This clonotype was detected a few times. As DNA, the CDR3 is TGCGCCAGCAGCCCTGGGATCCCCTACGAGCAGTACTTC. It specifies CASSPGIPYEQYF. J is TRBJ2-7 and V is TRBV4-1; D remains unclear. Germline V gives CDR1 MGHRA, CDR2 YSYEKL. The V gene lost 4 bases and the J gene lost 2 bases, with 9 bases spanning the gap. The CDR3 consists of 13 residues.

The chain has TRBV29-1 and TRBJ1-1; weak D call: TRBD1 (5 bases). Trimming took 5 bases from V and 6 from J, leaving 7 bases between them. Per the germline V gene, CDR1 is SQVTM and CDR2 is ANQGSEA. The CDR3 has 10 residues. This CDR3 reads CSVQGAEAFF. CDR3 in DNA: TGCAGCGTTCAGGGCGCTGAAGCTTTCTTT.

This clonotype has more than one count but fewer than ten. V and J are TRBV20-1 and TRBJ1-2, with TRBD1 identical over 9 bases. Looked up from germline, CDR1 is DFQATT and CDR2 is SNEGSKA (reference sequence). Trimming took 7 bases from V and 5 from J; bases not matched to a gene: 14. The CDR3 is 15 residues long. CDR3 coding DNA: TGCAGTGTTAGGGAACCGGGACAGGGCCCTTATGGCTACACCTTC. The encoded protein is CSVREPGQGPYGYTF.

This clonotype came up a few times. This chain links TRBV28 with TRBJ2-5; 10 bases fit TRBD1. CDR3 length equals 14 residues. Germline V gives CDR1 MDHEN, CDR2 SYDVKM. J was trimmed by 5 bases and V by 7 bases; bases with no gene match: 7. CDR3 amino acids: CASNSDRGPETQYF. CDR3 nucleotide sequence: TGTGCCAGCAATTCTGACAGGGGGCCGGAGACCCAGTACTTC.